The 11 T cell receptor beta chains listed next were all sequenced from one sample in a study of shared clonotypes between healthy human individuals. Produced via immunoSEQ multiplex PCR; TCRdb's table is partial and in-frame only. The sample gives millions of clones, approximately 93% of which show up once; 0.35% to 0.5% is in the top ten. Sequencing was done on a sample of naive CD4+ T cells from PBMCs. The subset denotes: CD45RA+ positively selected. The receptor source for this set is a man younger than 30 in good health. Some clones in this sample may be carry-over from other donors' samples.

This rearrangement joins TRBV5-1 to TRBJ2-6; 7 positions agree with TRBD1. Germline CDR1 and CDR2: SGHRS and YFSETQ. This CDR3 is 17 amino acids long. Losses at the gene ends were 1 base for V and 4 bases for J; bases not matched to a gene: 8. The CDR3 protein is CASSLPITGAGANVLTF. CDR3 nucleotide sequence: TGCGCCAGCAGCTTGCCCATCACAGGGGCCGGGGCCAACGTCCTGACTTTC.

This rearrangement joins TRBV6-5 to TRBJ2-7; 14 bases line up with TRBD2. Germline assignment: CDR1 MNHEY and CDR2 SVGAGI. Trimming took 10 bases from V and 5 from J; bases not matched to a gene: 7. This CDR3 has 14 amino acids. The CDR3 DNA sequence: TGTGCCACCAAGGGACTAGCGGGAGAACACGAGCAGTACTTC. Translating it yields CATKGLAGEHEQYF.

The CDR3 loop reads CASSSPGTVVRETQYF. CDR3 DNA: TGTGCCAGCAGTTCCCCCGGGACAGTGGTGCGAGAGACCCAGTACTTC. The J gene is TRBJ2-5, the V gene TRBV7-8; 7 nucleotides agree with TRBD1. Germline V lookup: CDR1 SGHVS, CDR2 FQNEAQ. CDR3 length: 16 residues. Losses at the gene ends were 6 bases for V and 4 bases for J; bases not matched to a gene: 14.

The rearrangement links TRBV10-2 to TRBJ2-1; 12 bases are shared with TRBD2. The CDR3 runs 17 residues. V gave up 0 bases and J gave up 10 bases; unmatched junction bases: 10. Germline lookup yields CDR1 WSHSY and CDR2 SAAADI. Here the CDR3 reads CASSESLAGGGRLEQFF. The CDR3 DNA is TGCGCCAGCAGTGAGTCTCTAGCGGGAGGGGGGAGATTGGAGCAGTTCTTC.

The V call is TRBV7-9, the J call TRBJ2-3, with D maybe TRBD2 (6 bases). This CDR3 is built from 13 residues. From germline, CDR1 is SEHNR and CDR2 FQNEAQ (reference sequence). V lost 6 bases to trimming and J lost 2 bases, with 9 bases between them. CDR3 nucleotide sequence: TGTGCCAGCAGAGGGACTTACACAGATACGCAGTATTTT. It specifies CASRGTYTDTQYF.

V and J are TRBV7-9 and TRBJ2-3, with 10 bases identical to TRBD1. The CDR3 loop spans 16 amino acids. V dropped 5 bases and J dropped 0; count of bases not matched to a gene: 5. Germline CDR1 and CDR2: SEHNR and FQNEAQ (reference sequence). CDR3 in amino acids: CASSGQGGLSTDTQYF. DNA of the CDR3: TGTGCCAGCAGCGGACAGGGGGGACTTAGCACAGATACGCAGTATTTT.

The gene calls are TRBV30 and TRBJ2-3; 10 bases align to TRBD2. Germline CDR1 reads GTSNPN; CDR2 reads SVGIG (reference sequence). The junction had 2 bases not matched to a gene; V was cut back by 4 bases and J by 1 base. The CDR3 is made up of 14 amino acids. This CDR3 reads CAWTLAGGTDTQYF. The CDR3 DNA reads as TGTGCCTGGACTCTAGCGGGGGGCACAGATACGCAGTATTTT.

This chain links TRBV28 with TRBJ1-2; D is uncertain. Germline values: CDR1 MDHEN, CDR2 SYDVKM. This CDR3 comprises 14 residues. V was shortened by 10 bases and J by 5 bases, with 20 bases between the two germline ends. The CDR3 bases are TGTGCCACTTCTCTGGGGAGGGAGAGGTATGGCTACACCTTC. Translating gives CATSLGRERYGYTF.

J is TRBJ2-1 and V is TRBV11-2; 7 bases fit TRBD1. Germline CDR1 SGHAT, CDR2 FQNNGV. This CDR3 region has 15 residues. V gave up 5 bases and J gave up 0 bases; unmatched junction bases: 4. The CDR3 protein is CASSIGQVSYNEQFF. The DNA for the CDR3 is TGTGCCAGCAGCATAGGACAGGTCTCCTACAATGAGCAGTTCTTC.

V is TRBV2 and J is TRBJ2-7, with D possibly being TRBD1 or TRBD2 (5 bases each). The CDR3 consists of 19 residues. Per the germline V gene, CDR1 is SNHLY and CDR2 is FYNNEI. Trimming stripped 0 bases from V and 2 bases from J, with 23 bases between. This chain's CDR3 is CASSEAKNTGPWGTYEQYF. The CDR3 DNA sequence: TGTGCCAGCAGTGAAGCTAAAAATACCGGGCCCTGGGGGACCTACGAGCAGTACTTC.

The V and J genes are TRBV7-2 and TRBJ2-7, with 9 bases aligning to TRBD2. V gave up 9 bases and J gave up 3 bases; unmatched junction bases: 15. The CDR3 contains 16 residues. Per the germline V gene, CDR1 is SGHTA and CDR2 is FQGNSA. CDR3 DNA: TGTGCCAGTGCCGGCGGGAGGGCCACAGACTACTACGAGCAGTACTTC. Protein product: CASAGGRATDYYEQYF.